These 24 T cell receptor beta chains share one sample of origin, sequenced in a study of B cell selection in AIRE deficiency. Generated by immunoSEQ multiplex PCR, the TCRdb table keeps only in-frame clones and is missing some. The table lists roughly 25,000 clones, approximately 96% of them singletons. Sorting defined conventional CD4 T cells as CD4+CD127+. Sequenced input: CD4+CD127+ conventional T cells sorted from PBMCs. The receptors stem from a human donor in good health.

The rearrangement joins TRBV5-1 to TRBJ2-5; 12 bases agree with TRBD1. Germline CDR1 SGHRS, CDR2 YFSETQ. V lost 5 bases, J lost 5 bases, and 7 bases stayed unmatched. The CDR3 loop spans 15 amino acids. This chain's CDR3 is CASRQGTGGGETQYF. CDR3 bases: TGCGCCAGCAGACAAGGGACAGGGGGCGGTGAGACCCAGTACTTC. The whole variable domain, remainder taken from reference TRBV5-1 and TRBJ2-5, is KAGVTQTPRYLIKTRGQQVTLSCSPISGHRSVSWYQQTPGQGLQFLFEYFSETQRNKGNFPGRFSGRQFSNSRSEMNVSTLELGDSALYLCASRQGTGGGETQYFGPGTRLLVL.

The chain couples TRBV10-3 to TRBJ1-1; the D gene is possibly TRBD1 (6 bases). The CDR3 covers 12 residues. Germline V gives CDR1 ENHRY, CDR2 SYGVKD. Trimming cost V 10 bases and J 3 bases, with 12 bases left between them. The CDR3 loop is CATAQGDTEAFF. The CDR3 bases are TGTGCCACCGCACAGGGAGACACTGAAGCTTTCTTT.

CDR3 in amino acids: CASSPPRQGLDTQYF. In nucleotides, the CDR3 is TGTGCCAGCAGCCCACCTCGACAGGGGCTTGACACGCAGTATTTT. The rearrangement uses TRBV21-1 and TRBJ2-3; the table names TRBD1, a call not compared with the DNA. TRBV21-1 corresponds to a pseudogene. The CDR3 is 15 residues long.

The chain recombines TRBV5-6 with TRBJ2-1, with TRBD1 matching 9 bases. The CDR3 is 14 residues long. After removal of 0 bases from V and 8 bases from J, the junction contained 3 bases not matched to a gene. Germline CDR1 reads SGHDT; CDR2 reads YYEEEE. CDR3 sequence: CASSLVGQGDEQFF. CDR3 bases: TGTGCCAGCAGCTTGGTGGGACAGGGAGATGAGCAGTTCTTC. Together with reference TRBV5-6 and TRBJ2-1, the CDR3 gives the full variable domain: DAGVTQSPTHLIKTRGQQVTLRCSPKSGHDTVSWYQQALGQGPQFIFQYYEEEERQRGNFPDRFSGHQFPNYSSELNVNALLLGDSALYLCASSLVGQGDEQFFGPGTRLTVL.

This chain connects TRBV5-1 to TRBJ2-7; 16 bases fit TRBD2. The CDR3 is made up of 18 amino acids. Per the germline V gene, CDR1 is SGHRS and CDR2 is YFSETQ. Trimming took 3 bases from V and 0 from J; bases not matched to a gene: 6. The CDR3 sequence is CASSSSGTSGRASYEQYF. CDR3 DNA: TGCGCCAGCAGCTCCTCCGGGACTAGCGGGAGGGCCTCCTACGAGCAGTACTTC. The full variable domain, completed using reference TRBV5-1 and TRBJ2-7, is KAGVTQTPRYLIKTRGQQVTLSCSPISGHRSVSWYQQTPGQGLQFLFEYFSETQRNKGNFPGRFSGRQFSNSRSEMNVSTLELGDSALYLCASSSSGTSGRASYEQYFGPGTRLTVT.

This clone was observed once. V usage is TRBV6-1 and J usage is TRBJ1-5; D gene ambiguous. Trimming removed 5 bases from V and 2 bases from J, with 13 bases in between. Germline lookup yields CDR1 MNHNS and CDR2 SASEGT. The CDR3 sequence is 15 residues long. The CDR3 sequence is CASSNWAYGNQPQHF. The CDR3 DNA sequence: TGTGCCAGCAGTAACTGGGCGTACGGCAATCAGCCCCAGCATTTT.

The rearrangement links TRBV28 to TRBJ2-7, with D perhaps TRBD1 or TRBD2 (6 bases each). This CDR3 spans 18 amino acids. V was shortened by 3 bases and J by 0 bases, with 21 bases between the two germline ends. The germline V gene encodes CDR1 MDHEN and CDR2 SYDVKM. The DNA of the CDR3 is TGTGCCAGCAGTTTTCGTCGTCTTCGGGGGCCCCGCTCCTACGAGCAGTACTTC. The encoded protein is CASSFRRLRGPRSYEQYF.

V gene TRBV4-1 combines with J gene TRBJ2-4, with TRBD2 identical over 10 bases. The V gene's germline CDR1 is MGHRA and CDR2 YSYEKL. CDR3 length: 17 amino acids. V shed 3 bases, J shed 1 base, and the junction held 6 bases outside the gene matches. The CDR3 spells CASSHPSGRGAKNIQYF. CDR3 DNA: TGCGCCAGCAGCCACCCTAGCGGGAGAGGGGCCAAAAACATTCAGTACTTC.

J is TRBJ1-3 and V is TRBV7-9; D not resolved. Germline CDR1 is SEHNR and CDR2 is FQNEAQ (reference sequence). V was pared by 3 bases and J by 0 bases, with 15 bases between. This CDR3 contains 17 residues. DNA of the CDR3: TGTGCCAGCAGCTTCCACGCAGGAGATACCTCTGGAAACACCATATATTTT. Translation: CASSFHAGDTSGNTIYF.

The chain has TRBV30 and TRBJ1-2, with a tentative D call TRBD1 (6 bases). Trimming pared 5 bases from V and 7 bases from J, leaving 11 bases between. This CDR3 region has 11 residues. CDR1 GTSNPN and CDR2 SVGIG come from the germline V gene (reference sequence). CDR3 in amino acids: CAWGRTAGYTF. CDR3 nucleotide sequence: TGTGCCTGGGGGAGGACAGCTGGCTACACCTTC.

The chain links TRBV4-1 to TRBJ2-7; D is possibly TRBD1 (7 bases). Germline values: CDR1 MGHRA, CDR2 YSYEKL. V lost 0 bases to trimming and J lost 4 bases, with 10 bases between them. This CDR3 comprises 14 residues. The CDR3, as DNA: TGCGCCAGCAGCCAAGAGCCAGGGGGGTACGAGCAGTACTTC. It encodes CASSQEPGGYEQYF.

The chain uses TRBV28 and TRBJ2-7, with TRBD2 matching over 9 bases. This CDR3 region has 15 residues. CDR1 is MDHEN and CDR2 is SYDVKM in the germline V gene. J gave up 2 bases and V 3 bases, and 5 bases lay outside the gene matches. In DNA, the CDR3 is TGTGCCAGCAGTTTGTCGACTAGCGGCACCTACGAGCAGTACTTC. Residues: CASSLSTSGTYEQYF.

The chain employs TRBV5-6 and TRBJ2-1; TRBD2 is a possible D gene (6 bases). Trimming took 2 bases from V and 9 from J, leaving 12 bases between them. Germline values: CDR1 SGHDT, CDR2 YYEEEE. This CDR3 comprises 13 residues. CDR3 sequence (DNA): TGTGCCAGCAGCTTTGGTAGGGAGGCTGAGCAGTTCTTC. It codes for CASSFGREAEQFF. The variable domain in full, with the rest retrieved from reference TRBV5-6 and TRBJ2-1, is DAGVTQSPTHLIKTRGQQVTLRCSPKSGHDTVSWYQQALGQGPQFIFQYYEEEERQRGNFPDRFSGHQFPNYSSELNVNALLLGDSALYLCASSFGREAEQFFGPGTRLTVL.

The chain joins TRBV18 to TRBJ2-6, with D maybe TRBD1 (6 bases). Trimming removed 1 base at V and 0 bases at J, with 19 bases between. Germline values: CDR1 KGHSH, CDR2 LQKENI. The CDR3 is 20 residues long. For the CDR3, the DNA is TGTGCCAGCTCACCACTTCTCTTTGGACAGTCTAGCTCTGGGGCCAACGTCCTGACTTTC. Amino acid sequence: CASSPLLFGQSSSGANVLTF.

V usage is TRBV18 and J usage is TRBJ2-1; the D gene is possibly TRBD2 (6 bases). Germline V CDR1 and CDR2: KGHSH, LQKENI. Trimming left V 3 bases short and J 8 bases short, with 11 bases between. The CDR3 length is 13 residues. CDR3 sequence reads: CASSPGLMDEQFF. In nucleotides, the CDR3 is TGTGCCAGCTCACCTGGACTAATGGATGAGCAGTTCTTC.

The V call is TRBV18, the J call TRBJ1-5, with TRBD1 matching 10 bases. Trimming cost V 4 bases and J 4 bases; bases outside gene matches: 1. Germline V CDR1 and CDR2: KGHSH, LQKENI. There are 14 residues in the CDR3. The CDR3, as DNA: TGTGCCAGCTCACAGGGACAGGGGAATCAGCCCCAGCATTTT. Protein product: CASSQGQGNQPQHF.

The chain uses TRBV29-1 and TRBJ2-1; D remains unclear. Trimming pared 4 bases from V and 9 bases from J, leaving 10 bases between. The CDR3 runs to 11 residues. Germline CDR1 SQVTM, CDR2 ANQGSEA. Here the CDR3 DNA reads TGCAGCGTTGTACTAAGTGGTGAGCAGTTCTTC. Translating gives CSVVLSGEQFF.

The chain couples TRBV12-5 to TRBJ2-2; TRBD2 agrees at 9 bases. The germline gives CDR1 LGHNT, CDR2 FRNRAP. V was clipped by 5 bases and J by 1 base; unmatched bases: 8. The CDR3 runs 17 residues. CDR3: CASGTRFSGRNTGELFF. CDR3 sequence (DNA): TGTGCTAGTGGTACCCGCTTTAGCGGGAGGAACACCGGGGAGCTGTTTTTT.

V is TRBV18 and J is TRBJ2-5; D remains ambiguous. CDR1 is KGHSH and CDR2 is LQKENI in the germline V gene. The CDR3 spans 14 residues. Trimming removed 5 bases at V and 4 bases at J, with 14 bases between. The CDR3 DNA reads as TGTGCCAGCTCATCGACCCGCGGCGGAGAGACCCAGTACTTC. It codes for CASSSTRGGETQYF.

The V gene is TRBV19, the J gene TRBJ1-1; tentative D call: TRBD1 (5 bases). Trimming took off 3 bases at V and 2 bases at J, with 13 bases between the two ends. This CDR3 region has 15 residues. Germline V gene lookup returns CDR1 LNHDA and CDR2 SQIVND (reference sequence). CDR3 in amino acids: CASSIRAGRNTEAFF. CDR3 DNA sequence: TGTGCCAGTAGTATTAGGGCAGGGCGAAACACTGAAGCTTTCTTT.

The chain couples TRBV27 to TRBJ2-5; maybe TRBD2 (5 bases). Trimming removed 2 bases at V and 1 base at J, with 11 bases between. The CDR3 length is 15 residues. Germline lookup yields CDR1 MNHEY and CDR2 SMNVEV (reference sequence). The CDR3 DNA sequence: TGTGCCAGCAGTTTAACGGCTAGCAGCCAAGAGACCCAGTACTTC. This gives the protein CASSLTASSQETQYF.

V gene TRBV20-1 combines with J gene TRBJ2-1; no clear D gene. The CDR3 loop spans 10 amino acids. Germline CDR1 is DFQATT and CDR2 is SNEGSKA (reference sequence). Trimming took off 2 bases at V and 7 bases at J, with 3 bases between the two ends. The CDR3 spells CSARQNEQFF. Here the CDR3 DNA reads TGCAGTGCTAGACAGAATGAGCAGTTCTTC.

This chain uses TRBV14 with TRBJ2-3; D is undetermined. Germline lookup yields CDR1 SGHDN and CDR2 FVKESK. The CDR3 totals 16 residues. V was shortened by 4 bases and J by 3 bases, with 17 bases between the two germline ends. CDR3 region: CASSPRRASETDTQYF. Written as DNA, the CDR3 is TGTGCCAGCAGCCCCCGCCGGGCTAGTGAAACAGATACGCAGTATTTT. The variable domain in full, completed from reference TRBV14 and TRBJ2-3, reads EAGVTQFPSHSVIEKGQTVTLRCDPISGHDNLYWYRRVMGKEIKFLLHFVKESKQDESGMPNNRFLAERTGGTYSTLKVQPAELEDSGVYFCASSPRRASETDTQYFGPGTRLTVL.

This clone was recorded once. This chain connects TRBV11-2 to TRBJ2-7, with D perhaps matching TRBD1 (6 bases). CDR3 length: 15 residues. Trimming took 5 bases from V and 3 from J, leaving 17 bases between them. CDR1 SGHAT and CDR2 FQNNGV come from the germline V gene. CDR3 protein: CASSPVRGSDYEQYF. The CDR3, as DNA: TGTGCCAGCAGCCCCGTTAGGGGGTCGGACTACGAGCAGTACTTC.